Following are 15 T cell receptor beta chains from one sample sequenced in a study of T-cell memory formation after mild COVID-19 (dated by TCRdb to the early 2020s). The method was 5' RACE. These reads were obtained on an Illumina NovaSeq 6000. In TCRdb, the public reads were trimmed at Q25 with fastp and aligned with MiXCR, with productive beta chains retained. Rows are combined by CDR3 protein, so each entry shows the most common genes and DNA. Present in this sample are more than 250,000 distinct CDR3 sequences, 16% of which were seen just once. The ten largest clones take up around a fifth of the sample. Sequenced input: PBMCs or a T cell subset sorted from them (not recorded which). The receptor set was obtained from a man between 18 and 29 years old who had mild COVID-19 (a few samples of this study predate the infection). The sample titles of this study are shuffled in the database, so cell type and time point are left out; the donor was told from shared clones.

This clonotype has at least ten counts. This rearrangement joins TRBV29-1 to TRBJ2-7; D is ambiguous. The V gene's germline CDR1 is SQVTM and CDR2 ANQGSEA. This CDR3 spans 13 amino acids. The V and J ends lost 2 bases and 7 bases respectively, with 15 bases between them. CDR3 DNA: TGCAGCGTTGAAAGTGGCTTCCTGCGGGAGCAGTACTTC. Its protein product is CSVESGFLREQYF.

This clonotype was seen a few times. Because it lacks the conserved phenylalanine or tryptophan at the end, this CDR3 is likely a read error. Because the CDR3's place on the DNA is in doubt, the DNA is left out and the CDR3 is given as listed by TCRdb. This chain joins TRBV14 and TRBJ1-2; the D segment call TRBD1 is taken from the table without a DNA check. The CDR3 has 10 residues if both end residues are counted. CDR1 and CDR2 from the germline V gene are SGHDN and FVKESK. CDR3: CASSQEGTGV.

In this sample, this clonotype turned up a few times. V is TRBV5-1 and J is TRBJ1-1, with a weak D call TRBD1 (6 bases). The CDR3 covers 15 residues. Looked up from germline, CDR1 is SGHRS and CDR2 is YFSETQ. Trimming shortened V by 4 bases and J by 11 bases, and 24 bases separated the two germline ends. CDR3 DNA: TGCGCCAGCAGCCCCGGTCGGGGGCTACCCGGGGAGGCTTTCTTT. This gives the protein CASSPGRGLPGEAFF.

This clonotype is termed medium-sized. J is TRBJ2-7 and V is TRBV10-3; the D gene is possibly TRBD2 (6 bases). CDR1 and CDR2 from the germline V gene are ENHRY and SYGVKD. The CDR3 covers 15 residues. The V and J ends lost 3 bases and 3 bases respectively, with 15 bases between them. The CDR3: CAISDPGLPNYEQYF. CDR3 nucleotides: TGTGCCATCAGTGACCCGGGACTTCCTAACTACGAGCAGTACTTC.

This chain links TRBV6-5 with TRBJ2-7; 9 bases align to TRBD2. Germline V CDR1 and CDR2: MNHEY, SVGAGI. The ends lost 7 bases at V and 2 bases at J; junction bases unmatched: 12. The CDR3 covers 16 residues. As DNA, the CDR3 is TGTGCCAGCATGTCACTAGCGGGCCAACGTACCTACGAGCAGTACGTC. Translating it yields CASMSLAGQRTYEQYV.

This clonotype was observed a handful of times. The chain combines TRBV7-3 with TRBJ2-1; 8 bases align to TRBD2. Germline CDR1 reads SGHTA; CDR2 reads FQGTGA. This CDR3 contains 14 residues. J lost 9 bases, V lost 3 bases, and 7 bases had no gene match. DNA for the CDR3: TGTGCCAGCAGCTTCGGGGGGGTCAGCCCTGAGCAGTTCTTC. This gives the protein CASSFGGVSPEQFF.

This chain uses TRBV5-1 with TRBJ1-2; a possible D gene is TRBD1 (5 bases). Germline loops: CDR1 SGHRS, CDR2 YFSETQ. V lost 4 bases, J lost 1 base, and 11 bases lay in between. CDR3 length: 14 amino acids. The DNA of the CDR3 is TGCGCCAGCAGCCGTCAGGGCCTTAACTATGGCTACACCTTC. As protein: CASSRQGLNYGYTF.

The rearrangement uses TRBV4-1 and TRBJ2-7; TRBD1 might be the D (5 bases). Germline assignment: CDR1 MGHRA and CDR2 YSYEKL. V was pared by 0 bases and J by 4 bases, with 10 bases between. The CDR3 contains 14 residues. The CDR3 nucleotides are TGCGCCAGCAGCCAAGAACCAGGGCTATACGAGCAGTACGTC. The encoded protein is CASSQEPGLYEQYV.

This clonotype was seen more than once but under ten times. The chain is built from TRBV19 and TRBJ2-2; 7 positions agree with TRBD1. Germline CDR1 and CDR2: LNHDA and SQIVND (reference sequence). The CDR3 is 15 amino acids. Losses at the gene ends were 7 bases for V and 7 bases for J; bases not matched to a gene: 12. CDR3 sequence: CASTPSTGFVGELFF. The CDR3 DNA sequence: TGTGCCAGTACCCCCTCGACAGGGTTTGTCGGGGAGCTGTTTTTT.

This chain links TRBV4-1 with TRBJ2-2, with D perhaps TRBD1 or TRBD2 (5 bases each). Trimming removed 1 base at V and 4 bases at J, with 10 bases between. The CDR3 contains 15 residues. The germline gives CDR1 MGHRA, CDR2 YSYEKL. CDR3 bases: TGCGCCAGCAGCCAAGTATACGGGGCCACCGGGGAGCTGTTTTTT. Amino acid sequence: CASSQVYGATGELFF.

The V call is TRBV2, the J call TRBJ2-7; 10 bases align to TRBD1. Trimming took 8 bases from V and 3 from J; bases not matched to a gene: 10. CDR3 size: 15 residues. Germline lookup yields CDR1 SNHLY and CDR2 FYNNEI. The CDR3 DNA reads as TGTGCCAGCCTTCCCCCCGGGACAGGGGACTACGAGCAGTACTTC. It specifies CASLPPGTGDYEQYF.

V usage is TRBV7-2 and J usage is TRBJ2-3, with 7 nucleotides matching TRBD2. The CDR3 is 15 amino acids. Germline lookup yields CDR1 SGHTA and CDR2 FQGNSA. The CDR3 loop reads CATGWGGSSTDTQYF. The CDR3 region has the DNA TGTGCGACCGGCTGGGGAGGGTCAAGCACAGATACGCAGTATTTT.

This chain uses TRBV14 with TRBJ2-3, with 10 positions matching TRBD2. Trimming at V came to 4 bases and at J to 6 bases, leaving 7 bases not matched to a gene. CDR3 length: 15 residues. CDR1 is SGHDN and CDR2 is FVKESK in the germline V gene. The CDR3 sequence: CASSRLAGAADTQYF. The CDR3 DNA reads TGTGCCAGCAGCCGGCTAGCGGGGGCCGCGGATACGCAGTATTTT.

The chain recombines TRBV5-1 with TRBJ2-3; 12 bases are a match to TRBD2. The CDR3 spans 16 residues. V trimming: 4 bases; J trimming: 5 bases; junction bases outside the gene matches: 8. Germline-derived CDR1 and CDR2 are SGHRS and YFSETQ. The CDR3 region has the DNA TGCGCCAGCAGCCCACCGGGACTAGCGGGCTTAGATACGCAGTATTTT. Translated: CASSPPGLAGLDTQYF.

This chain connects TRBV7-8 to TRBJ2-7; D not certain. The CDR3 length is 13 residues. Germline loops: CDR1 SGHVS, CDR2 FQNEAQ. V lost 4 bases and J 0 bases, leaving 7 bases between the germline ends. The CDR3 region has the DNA TGTGCCAGCAGCTCGGACCTCTCCTACGAGCAGTACGTC. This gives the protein CASSSDLSYEQYV.